This T cell receptor beta chain comes out of a study of early T cells in non-severe SARS-CoV-2 infection. Study results and limitations: Reliance on VDJdb matching favored anti-spike CD8 responses; private and CD4 specificities were missed.

This clonotype turned up a few times. Its antigen is still unknown. In TCRdb, the 5' RACE reads were re-called with MiXCR into one record per CDR3 protein. The sample includes tens of thousands of distinct CDR3 sequences, 5.9% of them seen just once. Sequencing was carried out using whole blood. This TCR came from an adult who was a healthcare worker with PCR-confirmed SARS-CoV-2 infection or an uninfected control (not recorded which).

The CDR3 DNA follows: TGTGCCAGCAGTTCTGCAGAGAATCAGCCCCAGCATTTT. Its protein is CASSSAENQPQHF. The V gene is TRBV6-2 or TRBV6-3, the J gene TRBJ1-5; D unresolved. Deletions cut 4 bases from V and 4 bases from J, with 8 bases between. The CDR3 contains 13 residues. Germline loops: CDR1 MNHEY, CDR2 SVGEGT.